Listed here are 22 T cell receptor beta chains from one sample, sequenced in a study of cytomegalovirus exposure and HLA in healthy donors. This PCR relied on a set of 60 Vbeta primers and 13 Jbeta primers. Repertoires were generated with immunoSEQ multiplex PCR, while TCRdb's copy carries only in-frame clones and drops some. The data contain over 150,000 clones, roughly 80% of them seen just once; the ten biggest clones take up roughly 3.6%. The sample taken for sequencing was PBMCs. Every receptor here comes from a man aged 25-40 years in good health and CMV-seropositive.

The V gene is TRBV11-2, the J gene TRBJ1-1, with 9 bases fitting TRBD1. This CDR3 comprises 15 residues. CDR1 and CDR2 (germline): SGHAT, FQNNGV. V shed 5 bases, J shed 1 base, and the junction held 5 bases outside the gene matches. CDR3 loop: CASSNRGRRNTEAFF. CDR3 sequence (DNA): TGTGCCAGCAGCAACAGGGGGCGACGGAACACTGAAGCTTTCTTT.

V usage is TRBV9 and J usage is TRBJ1-2; tentative D call: TRBD1 (6 bases). The germline V gene encodes CDR1 SGDLS and CDR2 YYNGEE. This CDR3 region has 16 residues. Trimming left V 0 bases short and J 4 bases short, with 16 bases between. The CDR3 DNA follows: TGTGCCAGCAGCGTAGCTGAGGTGGGGGCAGGCTATGGCTACACCTTC. Protein product: CASSVAEVGAGYGYTF.

The rearrangement uses TRBV5-6 and TRBJ2-7; 8 bases line up with TRBD2. J gave up 6 bases and V 1 base, and 18 bases lay outside the gene matches. The CDR3 runs to 18 residues. Germline lookup yields CDR1 SGHDT and CDR2 YYEEEE. CDR3 in DNA: TGTGCCAGCAGCTTGCCCAGTACCCCGGGACTAGAGCCCGTCGAGCAGTACTTC. It translates to CASSLPSTPGLEPVEQYF.

The rearrangement uses TRBV6-1 and TRBJ2-7, with D tentatively TRBD2 (6 bases). Per germline, CDR1 MNHNS and CDR2 SASEGT. The CDR3 sequence is 14 residues long. Between the trimmed V and J ends, which lost 8 bases and 3 bases, there was a span of 17 bases. CDR3 residues: CASYGGPGFYEQYF. DNA of the CDR3: TGTGCCAGCTACGGGGGTCCCGGGTTCTACGAGCAGTACTTC.

This sequence joins TRBV12-5 and TRBJ2-5, with TRBD1 matching over 7 bases. CDR1 is LGHNT, CDR2 FRNRAP, per germline. V lost 6 bases to trimming and J lost 1 base; unmatched junction nucleotides: 11. The CDR3 runs to 16 residues. The CDR3 loop is CASGHQGTELQETQYF. The CDR3 DNA is TGTGCTAGTGGCCACCAAGGGACAGAACTCCAAGAGACCCAGTACTTC.

In this sample, this clone turned up a few times. The chain carries TRBV7-2 and TRBJ1-4; unclear D gene. Between the trimmed V and J ends, which lost 1 base and 8 bases, there was a span of 11 bases. This CDR3 contains 14 residues. Germline V gene lookup returns CDR1 SGHTA and CDR2 FQGNSA. CDR3 protein: CASSLVSGSEKLFF. In DNA form, the CDR3 reads TGTGCCAGCAGCTTAGTGTCAGGCAGCGAAAAACTGTTTTTT.

CDR3 DNA sequence: TGTGCCAGCAGTACGGGGACTAGCGGGGACTACGAGCAGTACTTC. Protein sequence: CASSTGTSGDYEQYF. The chain is built from TRBV28 and TRBJ2-7; TRBD2 matches 13 bases. Germline V gene sequence: CDR1 MDHEN, CDR2 SYDVKM. J was trimmed by 3 bases and V by 5 bases; bases with no gene match: 4. The CDR3 runs 15 residues.

This chain uses TRBV10-3 with TRBJ1-1, with 9 bases aligning to TRBD1. The length of the CDR3 is 12 residues. Trimming cost V 10 bases and J 10 bases; bases outside gene matches: 10. The germline V gene has CDR1 ENHRY and CDR2 SYGVKD. CDR3 in DNA: TGTGCCACCAGGGGGCAACAGGGGGCAGCTTTCTTT. Its translation is CATRGQQGAAFF.

This clone was detected once. J is TRBJ2-2 and V is TRBV5-1; 9 bases align to TRBD1. V dropped 0 bases and J dropped 4; count of bases not matched to a gene: 4. The CDR3 loop spans 16 amino acids. Germline values: CDR1 SGHRS, CDR2 YFSETQ. The CDR3: CASSLDRGQGTGELFF. CDR3 bases: TGCGCCAGCAGCTTGGACAGGGGGCAAGGCACCGGGGAGCTGTTTTTT.

The chain is built from TRBV28 and TRBJ1-1; D unresolved. Germline CDR1 is MDHEN and CDR2 is SYDVKM. The V end was cut by 10 bases, the J end by 1 base, with 7 bases between. The CDR3 runs 11 residues. This chain's CDR3 is CATTENTEAFF. DNA for the CDR3: TGTGCCACCACAGAGAACACTGAAGCTTTCTTT.

The chain has TRBV10-3 and TRBJ1-1, with a possible D match to TRBD1 (5 bases). The CDR3 sequence is 14 residues long. Between the trimmed V and J ends, which lost 6 bases and 4 bases, there was a span of 15 bases. Germline values: CDR1 ENHRY, CDR2 SYGVKD. The CDR3 region has the DNA TGTGCCATCAGCGGGACTCAAAAAGGCACTGAAGCTTTCTTT. Its translation is CAISGTQKGTEAFF.

Concerning this clone: The sample carries other DNA sequences with the same CDR3. The chain joins TRBV27 to TRBJ2-7, with a possible D match to TRBD2 (5 bases). Germline loops: CDR1 MNHEY, CDR2 SMNVEV (reference sequence). Trimming removed 2 bases at V and 1 base at J, with 6 bases between. This CDR3 contains 13 residues. The DNA for the CDR3 is TGTGCCAGCAGTTTACGGGGTTCCTACGAGCAGTACTTC. It codes for CASSLRGSYEQYF.

The chain links TRBV2 to TRBJ2-2; 10 bases line up with TRBD2. Trimming took 7 bases from V and 4 from J; bases not matched to a gene: 6. Germline CDR1 and CDR2: SNHLY and FYNNEI. This CDR3 comprises 15 residues. CDR3 protein: CASILAGAGTGELFF. DNA for the CDR3: TGTGCCAGCATCCTAGCGGGGGCTGGCACCGGGGAGCTGTTTTTT. Full variable domain (remainder filled in from reference TRBV2 and TRBJ2-2): EPEVTQTPSHQVTQMGQEVILRCVPISNHLYFYWYRQILGQKVEFLVSFYNNEISEKSEIFDDQFSVERPDGSNFTLKIRSTKLEDSAMYFCASILAGAGTGELFFGEGSRLTVL.

This clone has just one count. This rearrangement joins TRBV28 to TRBJ2-7; TRBD2 might be the D (9 bases). The CDR3 consists of 18 residues. Germline-derived CDR1 and CDR2 are MDHEN and SYDVKM. V shed 6 bases and J shed 2 bases, with 26 bases lying between them. The CDR3 is CASSSRGQETSGTYEQYF. The CDR3 DNA follows: TGTGCCAGCAGCTCGAGGGGACAGGAGACTAGCGGAACCTACGAGCAGTACTTC.

The rearrangement uses TRBV5-1 and TRBJ1-6, with 10 nucleotides matching TRBD1. The CDR3 length is 18 residues. V gave up 3 bases and J gave up 4 bases; unmatched junction bases: 10. Per germline, CDR1 SGHRS and CDR2 YFSETQ. CDR3 sequence: CASSSRTGGSTYNSPLHF. CDR3 nucleotide sequence: TGCGCCAGCAGCTCCCGGACAGGGGGGAGCACTTATAATTCACCCCTCCACTTT. Together with reference TRBV5-1 and TRBJ1-6, the CDR3 gives the full variable domain: KAGVTQTPRYLIKTRGQQVTLSCSPISGHRSVSWYQQTPGQGLQFLFEYFSETQRNKGNFPGRFSGRQFSNSRSEMNVSTLELGDSALYLCASSSRTGGSTYNSPLHFGNGTRLTVT.

J is TRBJ1-1 and V is TRBV6-1, with TRBD1 matching 8 bases. V shed 6 bases, J shed 0 bases, and the junction held 3 bases outside the gene matches. CDR1 is MNHNS, CDR2 SASEGT, per germline. This CDR3 has 14 amino acids. The CDR3 sequence: CASSQTGVNTEAFF. The CDR3, as DNA: TGTGCCAGCAGCCAGACAGGGGTGAACACTGAAGCTTTCTTT.

This clone was detected only once. V and J are TRBV2 and TRBJ2-2; 8 nucleotides line up with TRBD1. The CDR3 runs 14 residues. With V trimmed by 5 bases and J by 5 bases, 4 bases remained unmatched. The germline V gene encodes CDR1 SNHLY and CDR2 FYNNEI. The CDR3 DNA sequence: TGTGCCAGCAGTCGACAGGGGTGGACCGGGGAGCTGTTTTTT. Translating gives CASSRQGWTGELFF.

This clone was recorded only once. The chain carries TRBV5-1 and TRBJ2-7, with 9 bases fitting TRBD2. This CDR3 is built from 15 residues. CDR1 is SGHRS, CDR2 YFSETQ, per germline. The junction had 7 bases not matched to a gene; V was cut back by 3 bases and J by 3 bases. CDR3 amino acids: CASSYRVAGDYEQYF. CDR3 nucleotides: TGCGCCAGCAGCTATAGAGTAGCGGGGGACTACGAGCAGTACTTC.

CDR3 DNA sequence: TGTGCCAGCAGCCCGTCCCGGGACGCGGGAATGAACACTGAAGCTTTCTTT. Amino acids: CASSPSRDAGMNTEAFF. The rearrangement links TRBV5-4 to TRBJ1-1, with D perhaps TRBD1 (5 bases). V was trimmed by 4 bases and J by 0 bases, leaving 19 bases between them. Germline CDR1 SGHNT, CDR2 YYREEE (reference sequence). There are 17 residues in the CDR3.

This rearrangement joins TRBV6-5 to TRBJ2-7; a weak D match, TRBD1 (6 bases). Germline-derived CDR1 and CDR2 are MNHEY and SVGAGI. V was cut by 7 bases and J by 12 bases, with 16 bases left in between. The CDR3 runs 11 residues. In DNA form, the CDR3 reads TGTGCCAGCAAAACAAGGCAGGGGAGGTACTTC. It specifies CASKTRQGRYF.

V gene TRBV7-2 combines with J gene TRBJ1-4; D gene ambiguous. The CDR3 loop spans 13 amino acids. Per the germline V gene, CDR1 is SGHTA and CDR2 is FQGNSA. V gave up 5 bases and J gave up 7 bases, with 11 bases separating them. The CDR3 loop reads CASSRGGSEKLFF. In nucleotides, the CDR3 is TGTGCCAGCAGCCGGGGAGGTAGTGAAAAACTGTTTTTT.

The rearrangement links TRBV6-1 to TRBJ2-1; tentative D call: TRBD2 (6 bases). Trimming stripped 3 bases from V and 0 bases from J, with 15 bases between. The germline gives CDR1 MNHNS, CDR2 SASEGT. The CDR3 runs 17 residues. CDR3 loop: CASSDLIAESSYNEQFF. The CDR3 region has the DNA TGTGCCAGCAGTGACTTAATAGCGGAGAGCTCCTACAATGAGCAGTTCTTC.